The T cell receptor (beta chain) under discussion was sequenced for a study of OX40 agonist ivuxolimab in advanced cancers. Whole-study context: About 44% of patients had received prior checkpoint inhibitor therapy. Study-level points and caveats: The CD4+ and CD8+ T cells in the blood had expanded clonally by week 6 at 0.1 to 3.0 mg/kg.

This table comes from immunoSEQ multiplex PCR, and its TCRdb copy is limited to in-frame clones, with some not included. Of about 34,000 clones in the sample, around 90% were seen once. The CDR3 contains 14 residues. Looked up from germline, CDR1 is LGHNA and CDR2 is YSLEER. Trimming took off 4 bases at V and 3 bases at J, with 13 bases between the two ends. Notes on this clone: The antigen is not known.

The investigators sampled blood at baseline, at cycle 4 day 1, and at cycle 7 day 1. The V gene is TRBV4-3, the J gene TRBJ2-7, with D uncertain. This receptor was taken from an adult with an advanced solid tumor such as melanoma, head and neck, liver or kidney cancer. Sequencing was performed on CD4+ or CD8+ T cells sorted from blood, taken in a trial of the OX40 agonist ivuxolimab. In DNA, the CDR3 is TGCGCCAGCAGCCTCCACGCGTATAACTACGAGCAGTACTTC. Protein sequence: CASSLHAYNYEQYF.